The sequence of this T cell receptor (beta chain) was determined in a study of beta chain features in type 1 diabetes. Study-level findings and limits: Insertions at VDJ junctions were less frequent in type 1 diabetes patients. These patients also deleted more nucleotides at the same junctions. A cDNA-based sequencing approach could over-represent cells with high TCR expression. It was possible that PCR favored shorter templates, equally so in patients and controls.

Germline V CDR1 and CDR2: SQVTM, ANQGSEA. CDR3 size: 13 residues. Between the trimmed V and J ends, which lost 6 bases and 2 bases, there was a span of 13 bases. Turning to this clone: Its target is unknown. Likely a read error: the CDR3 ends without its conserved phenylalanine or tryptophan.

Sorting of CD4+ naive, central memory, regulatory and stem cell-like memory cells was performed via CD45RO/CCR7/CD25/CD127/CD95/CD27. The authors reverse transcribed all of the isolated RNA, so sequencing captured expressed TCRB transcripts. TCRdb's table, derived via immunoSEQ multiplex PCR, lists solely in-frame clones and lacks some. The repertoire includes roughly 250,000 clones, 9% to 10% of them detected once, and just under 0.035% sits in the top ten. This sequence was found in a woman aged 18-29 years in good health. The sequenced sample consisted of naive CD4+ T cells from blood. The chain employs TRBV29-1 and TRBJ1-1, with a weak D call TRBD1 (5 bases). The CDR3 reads CSVVGDFNTEAFS. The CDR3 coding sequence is TGCAGCGTAGTGGGGGACTTTAACACTGAAGCTTTCTCT.